These 18 T cell receptor beta chains were sequenced from one sample in a study of blood T cell repertoires in COVID-19. Sequencing used immunoSEQ multiplex PCR; TCRdb keeps in-frame clones, though not all of them. The table has 270,000 or so clones, approximately 90% seen once. The specimen sequenced was PBMCs or T cells enriched from blood (not recorded which). The receptors come from a woman aged 25 to 45 with acute COVID-19.

This clone was counted a single time. The V call is TRBV4-1, the J call TRBJ2-7; D gene unclear. Trimming shortened V by 4 bases and J by 0 bases, and 13 bases separated the two germline ends. Germline loops: CDR1 MGHRA, CDR2 YSYEKL. The CDR3 is made up of 15 amino acids. The CDR3 sequence is CASSPTVRVSYEQYF. The CDR3 DNA follows: TGCGCCAGCAGCCCGACGGTCCGGGTCTCCTACGAGCAGTACTTC.

The chain carries TRBV27 and TRBJ2-2, with D possibly TRBD2 on 6 matching bases. Germline V CDR1 and CDR2: MNHEY, SMNVEV (reference sequence). There are 17 residues in the CDR3. Trimming took off 1 base at V and 3 bases at J, with 15 bases between the two ends. This chain's CDR3 is CASSLFLGGPDTGELFF. The CDR3 nucleotides are TGTGCCAGCAGTTTATTCTTAGGAGGGCCCGACACCGGGGAGCTGTTTTTT.

V is TRBV9 and J is TRBJ2-7; TRBD1 matches at 11 bases. Losses at the gene ends were 4 bases for V and 7 bases for J; bases not matched to a gene: 7. This CDR3 has 14 residues. Germline CDR1 reads SGDLS; CDR2 reads YYNGEE. The CDR3 DNA reads TGTGCCAGCAGCCCAGGACAGGGGGCTGGTGAGCAGTACTTC. Protein: CASSPGQGAGEQYF.

This chain connects TRBV19 to TRBJ2-3, with TRBD2 identical over 10 bases. The CDR3 runs 16 residues. V shed 1 base, J shed 2 bases, and the junction held 3 bases outside the gene matches. Germline V gives CDR1 LNHDA, CDR2 SQIVND (reference sequence). CDR3 in DNA: TGTGCCAGTAGTATAGGGAGCGGGAGGGTCACAGATACGCAGTATTTT. It translates to CASSIGSGRVTDTQYF.

This CDR3 reads CASSLDSGRSYEQYF. The CDR3 nucleotides read TGTGCCAGCAGCTTAGATAGCGGGAGGTCCTACGAGCAGTACTTC. The chain couples TRBV7-6 to TRBJ2-7, with TRBD2 identical over 10 bases. The germline V gene has CDR1 SGHVS and CDR2 FNYEAQ. V was pared by 1 base and J by 1 base, with 1 base of the junction left unmatched. This CDR3 region has 15 residues.

The chain uses TRBV6-6 and TRBJ1-2, with 11 bases aligning to TRBD1. The germline CDR1 and CDR2 sequences are MNHNY and SVGAGI (reference sequence). CDR3 length: 17 residues. The junction had 16 bases not matched to a gene; V was cut back by 5 bases and J by 8 bases. The CDR3 sequence: CASSRPVWDRGIVGYTF. In nucleotides, the CDR3 is TGTGCCAGCAGTCGACCGGTTTGGGACAGGGGGATCGTCGGCTACACCTTC.

J is TRBJ2-7 and V is TRBV7-6; 9 positions agree with TRBD1. Germline V lookup: CDR1 SGHVS, CDR2 FNYEAQ. There are 14 residues in the CDR3. Trimming at V came to 5 bases and at J to 4 bases, leaving 6 bases not matched to a gene. DNA of the CDR3: TGTGCCAGCAGCCCCTACAGGGGGCGATACGAGCAGTACTTC. Its translation: CASSPYRGRYEQYF.

This clone was found once. The V gene is TRBV4-3, the J gene TRBJ2-7; tentatively, D is TRBD2 (6 bases). This CDR3 comprises 15 residues. V was clipped by 0 bases and J by 2 bases, with 11 bases between them. Looked up from germline, CDR1 is LGHNA and CDR2 is YSLEER. CDR3 sequence: CASSQDWAGPYEQYF. CDR3 nucleotide sequence: TGCGCCAGCAGCCAAGATTGGGCGGGGCCCTACGAGCAGTACTTC.

The rearrangement uses TRBV19 and TRBJ1-5; D gene unclear. Trimming left V 3 bases short and J 4 bases short, with 7 bases between. This CDR3 spans 13 amino acids. Per germline, CDR1 LNHDA and CDR2 SQIVND (reference sequence). CDR3 sequence reads: CASSIAENQPQHF. CDR3 DNA: TGTGCCAGTAGTATTGCGGAGAATCAGCCCCAGCATTTT.

V usage is TRBV5-1 and J usage is TRBJ2-2; tentative D call: TRBD1 (8 bases). Germline lookup yields CDR1 SGHRS and CDR2 YFSETQ. The CDR3 loop spans 15 amino acids. V was pared by 4 bases and J by 5 bases, with 15 bases between. CDR3 amino acids: CASSAGQGGTGELFF. The CDR3, as DNA: TGCGCCAGCAGCGCCGGACAGGGAGGGACCGGGGAGCTGTTTTTT.

This rearrangement joins TRBV28 to TRBJ2-7, with TRBD2 identical over 11 bases. The V and J ends lost 6 bases and 3 bases, in that order; junction bases with no gene match: 4. The germline gives CDR1 MDHEN, CDR2 SYDVKM. CDR3 length: 14 amino acids. The CDR3 here is CASRITSGGYEQYF. The CDR3 region has the DNA TGTGCCAGCAGGATTACTAGCGGGGGCTACGAGCAGTACTTC.

This clone was seen more than once but under ten times. In the same sample, other DNA sequences code for this CDR3. This sequence joins TRBV9 and TRBJ2-3, with 9 positions matching TRBD1. J lost 4 bases, V lost 3 bases, and 9 bases had no gene match. The CDR3 totals 16 residues. CDR1 and CDR2 from the germline V gene are SGDLS and YYNGEE. CDR3 DNA: TGTGCCAGCAGCGACGGACAGGGGAGGGTTGCAGATACGCAGTATTTT. This sequence encodes CASSDGQGRVADTQYF.

This chain connects TRBV11-2 to TRBJ2-5; the D is unclear. Germline V gene data show CDR1 as SGHAT and CDR2 as FQNNGV. V was clipped by 1 base and J by 5 bases, with 11 bases between them. The CDR3 contains 14 residues. This chain's CDR3 is CASSLVGDGETQYF. In DNA form, the CDR3 reads TGTGCCAGCAGCTTAGTAGGAGACGGGGAGACCCAGTACTTC.

The count of this clone is one. The gene calls are TRBV2 and TRBJ2-5; a possible D gene is TRBD2 (7 bases). The V gene's germline CDR1 is SNHLY and CDR2 FYNNEI. Trimming left V 9 bases short and J 2 bases short, with 13 bases between. CDR3 length equals 13 residues. The CDR3 nucleotides are TGTGCCAGAGGGGGGGGCCAACAAGAGACCCAGTACTTC. Its protein product is CARGGGQQETQYF.

The chain has TRBV7-2 and TRBJ1-3, with D possibly matching TRBD1 (5 bases). The germline V gene encodes CDR1 SGHTA and CDR2 FQGNSA. Trimming cost V 2 bases and J 1 base, with 12 bases left between them. The CDR3 runs 16 residues. The chain's CDR3 is CASSLRGGVSGNTIYF. CDR3 sequence (DNA): TGTGCCAGCAGCTTACGGGGGGGTGTATCTGGAAACACCATATATTTT.

This chain links TRBV28 with TRBJ1-5; 8 bases fit TRBD1. After removal of 6 bases from V and 1 base from J, the junction contained 8 bases not matched to a gene. Germline-derived CDR1 and CDR2 are MDHEN and SYDVKM. The CDR3 spans 16 residues. CDR3 nucleotides: TGTGCCAGCAGACCCGGGACAGGATGGAGCAATCAGCCCCAGCATTTT. Translation: CASRPGTGWSNQPQHF. Looking up the rest from reference TRBV28 and TRBJ1-5 gives the full variable domain: DVKVTQSSRYLVKRTGEKVFLECVQDMDHENMFWYRQDPGLGLRLIYFSYDVKMKEKGDIPEGYSVSREKKERFSLILESASTNQTSMYLCASRPGTGWSNQPQHFGDGTRLSIL.

In nucleotides, the CDR3 is TGTGCCAGCAGACAGGGGACTCATACGCAGTATTTT. It codes for CASRQGTHTQYF. The chain combines TRBV2 with TRBJ2-3; tentatively, D is TRBD1 (7 bases). The CDR3 is made up of 12 amino acids. Trimming removed 6 bases from V and 7 bases from J, with 11 bases in between. From germline, CDR1 is SNHLY and CDR2 FYNNEI.

This chain links TRBV7-6 with TRBJ2-5; 14 bases line up with TRBD2. Trimming took 0 bases from V and 7 from J; bases not matched to a gene: 19. The germline CDR1 and CDR2 sequences are SGHVS and FNYEAQ. The CDR3 is 21 amino acids. The CDR3 bases are TGTGCCAGCAGCTTAGCTGCCGGGACAGGGGGACTAGCGGGAGCTTTTGGGACCCAGTACTTC. This translates into CASSLAAGTGGLAGAFGTQYF.